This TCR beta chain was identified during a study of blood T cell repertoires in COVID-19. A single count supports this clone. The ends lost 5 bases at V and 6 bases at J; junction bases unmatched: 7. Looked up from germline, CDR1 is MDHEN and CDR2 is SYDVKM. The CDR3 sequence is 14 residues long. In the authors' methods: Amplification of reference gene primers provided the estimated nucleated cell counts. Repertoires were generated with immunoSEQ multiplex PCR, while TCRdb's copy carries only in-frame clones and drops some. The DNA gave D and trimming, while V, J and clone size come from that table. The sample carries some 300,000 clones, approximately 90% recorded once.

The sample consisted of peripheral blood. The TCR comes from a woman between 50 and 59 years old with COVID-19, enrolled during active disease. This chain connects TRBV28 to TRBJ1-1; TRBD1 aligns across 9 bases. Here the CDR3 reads CASSPGDRDSEAFF. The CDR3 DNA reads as TGTGCCAGCAGTCCTGGGGACAGGGACTCTGAAGCTTTCTTT.